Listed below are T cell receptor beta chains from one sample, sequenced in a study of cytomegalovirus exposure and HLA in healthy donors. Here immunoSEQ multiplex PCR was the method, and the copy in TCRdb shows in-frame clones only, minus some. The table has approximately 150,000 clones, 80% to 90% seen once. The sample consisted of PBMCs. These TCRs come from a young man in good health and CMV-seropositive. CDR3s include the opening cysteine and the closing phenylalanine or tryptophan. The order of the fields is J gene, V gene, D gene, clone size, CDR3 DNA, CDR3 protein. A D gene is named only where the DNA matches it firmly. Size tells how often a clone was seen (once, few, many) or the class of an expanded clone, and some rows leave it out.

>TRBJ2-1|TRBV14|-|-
TGTGCCAGCAGCCTAAGGGCGGGGAGTTACAATGAGCAGTTCTTC
CASSLRAGSYNEQFF
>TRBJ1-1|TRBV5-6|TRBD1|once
TGTGCCAGCAGCTCGGACCTGACAGGGGCGGCTTTCTTT
CASSSDLTGAAFF
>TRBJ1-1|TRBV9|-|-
TGTGCCAGCAGCGTGGGCAGTTTTACGAACACTGAAGCTTTCTTT
CASSVGSFTNTEAFF
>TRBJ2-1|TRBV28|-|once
TGTGCCAGCAGCCTCGGGGGTTTTTACAATGAGCAGTTCTTC
CASSLGGFYNEQFF
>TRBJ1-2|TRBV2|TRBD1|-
TGTGCCAGCAGTGAAGCGCCTGACAGGGAGGCTGGCTACACCTTC
CASSEAPDREAGYTF
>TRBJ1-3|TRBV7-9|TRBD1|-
TGTGCCAGCAGCTCCCGACAGGGTGAAAACACCATATATTTT
CASSSRQGENTIYF
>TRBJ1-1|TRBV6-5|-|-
TGTGCCAGCAGTTACTCAGGGGTAGGGAACACTGAAGCTTTCTTT
CASSYSGVGNTEAFF
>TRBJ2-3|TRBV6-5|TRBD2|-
TGTGCCAGCAGTTACTCCGGGACTAGCAGCACAGATACGCAGTATTTT
CASSYSGTSSTDTQYF
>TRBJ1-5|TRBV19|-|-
TGTGCCAGTACAGGGTCCCCCCTGCAGCCCCAGCATTTT
CASTGSPLQPQHF
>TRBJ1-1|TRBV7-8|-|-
TGTGCCAGCAGCCCGACAGAAAACACTGAAGCTTTCTTT
CASSPTENTEAFF
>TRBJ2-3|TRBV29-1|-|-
TGCAGCGTTGAAAAAACTAGCAGGGCTAGCACAGATACGCAGTATTTT
CSVEKTSRASTDTQYF
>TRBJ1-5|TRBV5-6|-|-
TGTGCCAGCAGCTTGGGGGACATCAATCAGCCCCAGCATTTT
CASSLGDINQPQHF
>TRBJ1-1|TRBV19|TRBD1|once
TGTGCCAGTACCCCAAGGGGGCGTGTGACTGAAGCTTTCTTT
CASTPRGRVTEAFF
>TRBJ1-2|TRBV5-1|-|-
TGCGCCAGCAGCTCAGGACAGCCAGGTTACTATGGCTACACCTTC
CASSSGQPGYYGYTF
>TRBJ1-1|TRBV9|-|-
TGTGCCAGCAGCCCCCAACCAGGGGAGAACACTGAAGCTTTCTTT
CASSPQPGENTEAFF
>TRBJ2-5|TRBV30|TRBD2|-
TGTGCCTGGAGTGTACGACTAGCGGGGGGTGGGCGAGAGACCCAGTACTTC
CAWSVRLAGGGRETQYF
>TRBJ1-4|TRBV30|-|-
TGTGCCTGGAGTCGGCGGAGTGAAAAACTGTTTTTT
CAWSRRSEKLFF
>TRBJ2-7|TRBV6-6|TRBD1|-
TGTGCCAGCAGTTACGGGACAGGGGGCCACGAGCAGTACTTC
CASSYGTGGHEQYF
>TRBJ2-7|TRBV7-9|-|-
TGTGCCAGCAGCTTTGCCAGCTCCTACGAGCAGTACTTC
CASSFASSYEQYF
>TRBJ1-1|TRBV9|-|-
TGTGCCAGCAGCGCGAGGTTGTCGGGGACGCGGGAAACTGAAGCTTTCTTT
CASSARLSGTRETEAFF
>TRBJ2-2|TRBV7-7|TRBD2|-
TGTGCCAGCAGCTCGACTAGCGGGAGCGGCGGGGAGCTGTTTTTT
CASSSTSGSGGELFF
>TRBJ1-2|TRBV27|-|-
TGTGCCAGCAGTTTTAGAGCGGGTAATGGCTACACCTTC
CASSFRAGNGYTF
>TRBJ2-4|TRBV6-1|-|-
TGTGCCACCCTAGGTGGGAGCGGCATTCAGTACTTC
CATLGGSGIQYF
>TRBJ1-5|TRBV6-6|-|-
TGTGCCAGCACCAGGGTTTCCAATCAGCCCCAGCATTTT
CASTRVSNQPQHF
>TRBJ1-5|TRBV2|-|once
TGTGCCAGCAGTGATCCCCCAAATCAGCCCCAGCATTTT
CASSDPPNQPQHF
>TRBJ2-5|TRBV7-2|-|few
TGTGCCAGCAGCCGTCGGGACAACCAAGAGACCCAGTACTTC
CASSRRDNQETQYF
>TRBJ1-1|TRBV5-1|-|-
TGCGCCAGCAGCTTGAATCAGGGAGGCACTGAAGCTTTCTTT
CASSLNQGGTEAFF
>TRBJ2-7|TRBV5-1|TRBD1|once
TGCGCCAGCAGCTCCCGGGACAGGGGGCGTAAAGGTAACGAGCAGTACTTC
CASSSRDRGRKGNEQYF
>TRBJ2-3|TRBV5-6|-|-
TGTGCCAGCAGCTTGGATGAGGGAGGGGGGAATACGCAGTATTTT
CASSLDEGGGNTQYF
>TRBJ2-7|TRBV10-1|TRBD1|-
TGCGCCAGCAGCCTTGGACAGGGGGGCTCCTACGAGCAGTACTTC
CASSLGQGGSYEQYF
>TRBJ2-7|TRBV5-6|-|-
TGTGCCAGCAGCTTGACAGGGAACTACGAGCAGTACTTC
CASSLTGNYEQYF
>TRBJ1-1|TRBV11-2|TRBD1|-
TGTGCCAGCAGCGCCCTGACAGGGGCTCACACTGAAGCTTTCTTT
CASSALTGAHTEAFF
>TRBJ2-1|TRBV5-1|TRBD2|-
TGCGCCAGCAGCTTGAACGGGGGGAATGGCAATGAGCAGTTCTTC
CASSLNGGNGNEQFF
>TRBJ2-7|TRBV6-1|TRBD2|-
TGTGCCAGCAGTGGGATTGGACTAGCGGATAAAACCTACGAGCAGTACTTC
CASSGIGLADKTYEQYF
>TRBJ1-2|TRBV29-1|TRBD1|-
TGCAGCGCTGAAGGGACAGGGCCGACTAACTATGGCTACACCTTC
CSAEGTGPTNYGYTF
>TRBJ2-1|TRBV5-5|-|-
TGTGCCAGCAGCTTGGCTCCGAGTACCTACAATGAGCAGTTCTTC
CASSLAPSTYNEQFF
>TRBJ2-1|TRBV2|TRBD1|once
TGTGCCAGCAGCTTCGACAGGGGCCTTAAGGATGAGCAGTTCTTC
CASSFDRGLKDEQFF
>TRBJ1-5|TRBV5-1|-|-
TGCGCCAGCAGCTTAGCAGGGAACAGCAATCAGCCCCAGCATTTT
CASSLAGNSNQPQHF
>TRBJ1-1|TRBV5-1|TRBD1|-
TGCGCCAGCAGCCGACAGGGGCACACTGAAGCTTTCTTT
CASSRQGHTEAFF
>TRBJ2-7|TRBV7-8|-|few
TGTGCCAGCAGCTTTATACTCGAGTACGAGCAGTACTTC
CASSFILEYEQYF
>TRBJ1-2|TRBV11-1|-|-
TGTGCCAGCAGCTCCAAGACTGATACCAGAGGTGGCTACACCTTC
CASSSKTDTRGGYTF
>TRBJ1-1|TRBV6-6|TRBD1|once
TGTGCCAGCAGCCCGATTGGACAGGGAAACACTGAAGCTTTCTTT
CASSPIGQGNTEAFF
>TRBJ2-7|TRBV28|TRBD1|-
TGTGCCAGCAGTACAGGGGCCTACGAGCAGTACTTC
CASSTGAYEQYF
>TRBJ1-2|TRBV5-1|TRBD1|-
TGCGCCAGCAGCTTGGATTGGACAGGACCGCGCGGCTACACCTTC
CASSLDWTGPRGYTF
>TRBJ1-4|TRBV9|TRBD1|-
TGTGCCAGCAGCGTAGGGGGACAGATCCATGAAAAACTGTTTTTT
CASSVGGQIHEKLFF
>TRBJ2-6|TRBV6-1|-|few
TGTGCCAGCAGTGAGGACGGGGGCTCTGGGGCCAACGTCCTGACTTTC
CASSEDGGSGANVLTF
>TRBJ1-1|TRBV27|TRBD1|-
TGTGCCAGCAGTTTAGGGCAGGGGGTGGCTTTCTTT
CASSLGQGVAFF
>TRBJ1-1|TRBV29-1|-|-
TGCAGCGCAGAAAACCAGGAGGGGACTGAAGCTTTCTTT
CSAENQEGTEAFF
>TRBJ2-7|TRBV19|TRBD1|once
TGTGCCAGTAGCCCCGGGACAGGGGCGGTAGAGCAGTACTTC
CASSPGTGAVEQYF
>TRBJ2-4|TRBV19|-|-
TGTGCCAGTAACAGCGGGTTAGCCAAAAACATTCAGTACTTC
CASNSGLAKNIQYF
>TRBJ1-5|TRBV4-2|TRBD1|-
TGTGCCAGCAGCCAAGAGGCTTACGGGACAGGGAACCAGCCCCAGCATTTT
CASSQEAYGTGNQPQHF
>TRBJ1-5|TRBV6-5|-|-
TGTGCCAGCAGTTACGCGTCAGGGGATCAGCCCCAGCATTTT
CASSYASGDQPQHF
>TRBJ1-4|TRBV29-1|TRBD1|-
TGCAGCGTTTTTCTCCCGGGACAGGGAGGAGAAGAAAAACTGTTTTTT
CSVFLPGQGGEEKLFF
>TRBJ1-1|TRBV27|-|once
TGTGCCAGCAGTTTATTCGGGGAGACTGAAGCTTTCTTT
CASSLFGETEAFF
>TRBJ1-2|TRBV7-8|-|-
TGTGCCAGCAGCTTAGCAGACCAGGCTGTATTAGACTATGGCTACACCTTC
CASSLADQAVLDYGYTF